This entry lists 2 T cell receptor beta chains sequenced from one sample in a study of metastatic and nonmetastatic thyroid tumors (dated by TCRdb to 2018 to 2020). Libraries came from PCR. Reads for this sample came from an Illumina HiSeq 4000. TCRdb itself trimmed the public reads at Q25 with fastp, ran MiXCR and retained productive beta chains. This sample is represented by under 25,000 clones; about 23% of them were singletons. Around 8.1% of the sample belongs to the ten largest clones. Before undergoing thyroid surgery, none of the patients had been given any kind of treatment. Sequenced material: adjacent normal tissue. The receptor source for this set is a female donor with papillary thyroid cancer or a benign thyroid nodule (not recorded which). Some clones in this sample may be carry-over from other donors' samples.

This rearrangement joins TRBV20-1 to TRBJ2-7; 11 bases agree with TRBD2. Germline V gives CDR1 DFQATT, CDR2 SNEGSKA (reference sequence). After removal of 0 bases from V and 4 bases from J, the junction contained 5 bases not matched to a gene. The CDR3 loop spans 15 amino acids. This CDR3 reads CSARDPIAGGYEQYF. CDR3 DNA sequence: TGCAGTGCTAGAGACCCGATAGCGGGAGGGTACGAGCAGTACTTC.

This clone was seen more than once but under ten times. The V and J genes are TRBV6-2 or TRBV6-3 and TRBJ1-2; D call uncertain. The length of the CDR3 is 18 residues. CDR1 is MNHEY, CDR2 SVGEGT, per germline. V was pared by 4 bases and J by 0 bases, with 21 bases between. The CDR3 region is CASSSLRSRLASNYGYTF. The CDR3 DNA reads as TGTGCCAGCAGTTCACTACGGTCCCGCTTGGCCTCTAACTATGGCTACACCTTC.